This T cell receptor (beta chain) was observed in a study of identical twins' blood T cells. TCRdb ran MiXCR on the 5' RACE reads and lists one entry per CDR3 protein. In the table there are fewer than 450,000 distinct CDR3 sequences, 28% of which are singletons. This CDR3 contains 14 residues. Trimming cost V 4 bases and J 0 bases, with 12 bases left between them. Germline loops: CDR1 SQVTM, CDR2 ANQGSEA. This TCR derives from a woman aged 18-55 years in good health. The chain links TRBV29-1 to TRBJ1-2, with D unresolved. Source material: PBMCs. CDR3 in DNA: TGCAGCGTTGGGGGAGGTAAAGCTAACTATGGCTACACCTTC. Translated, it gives CSVGGGKANYGYTF.